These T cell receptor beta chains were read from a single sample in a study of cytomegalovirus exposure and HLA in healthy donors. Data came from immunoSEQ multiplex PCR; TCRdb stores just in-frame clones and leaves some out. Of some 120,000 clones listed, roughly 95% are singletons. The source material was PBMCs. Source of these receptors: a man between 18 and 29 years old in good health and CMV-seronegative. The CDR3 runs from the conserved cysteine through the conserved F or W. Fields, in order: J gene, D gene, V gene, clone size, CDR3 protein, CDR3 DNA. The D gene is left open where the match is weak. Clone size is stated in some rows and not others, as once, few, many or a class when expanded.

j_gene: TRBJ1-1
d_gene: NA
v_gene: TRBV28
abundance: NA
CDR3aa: CASSPPRGSNTEAFF
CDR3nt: TGTGCCAGCAGTCCCCCCAGAGGGTCGAACACTGAAGCTTTCTTT

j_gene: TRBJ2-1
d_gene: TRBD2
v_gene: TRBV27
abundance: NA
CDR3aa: CASSEYSGSSYNEQFF
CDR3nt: TGTGCCAGCAGTGAATATAGCGGGAGCTCCTACAATGAGCAGTTCTTC

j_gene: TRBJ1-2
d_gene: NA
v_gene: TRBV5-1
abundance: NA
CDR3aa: CASSLAVGSAGYTF
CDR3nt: TGCGCCAGCAGCTTGGCTGTCGGGAGCGCTGGCTACACCTTC

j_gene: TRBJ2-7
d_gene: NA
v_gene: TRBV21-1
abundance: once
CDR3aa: CATTEEARGWGAYEQYF
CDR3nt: TGTGCCACCACCGAAGAGGCCAGGGGATGGGGAGCCTACGAGCAGTACTTC

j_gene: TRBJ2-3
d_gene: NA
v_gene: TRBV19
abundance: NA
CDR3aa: CASTTRGNFLKADTQYF
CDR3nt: TGTGCCAGTACCACCCGAGGAAACTTTTTAAAGGCAGATACGCAGTATTTT

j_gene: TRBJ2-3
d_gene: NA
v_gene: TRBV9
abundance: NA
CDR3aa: CASSVPVETDTQYF
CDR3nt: TGTGCCAGCAGCGTCCCTGTCGAGACAGATACGCAGTATTTT

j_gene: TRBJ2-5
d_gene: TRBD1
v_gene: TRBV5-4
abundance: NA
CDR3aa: CASSQQGWRNQETQYF
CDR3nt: TGTGCCAGCAGCCAACAGGGGTGGCGGAACCAAGAGACCCAGTACTTC

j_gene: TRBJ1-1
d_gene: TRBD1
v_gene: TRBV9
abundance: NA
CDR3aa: CASSALTGGTEAFF
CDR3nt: TGTGCCAGCAGCGCCTTGACAGGGGGCACTGAAGCTTTCTTT

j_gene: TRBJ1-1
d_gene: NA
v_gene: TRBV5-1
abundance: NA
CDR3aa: CASSWEGNTEAFF
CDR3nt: TGCGCCAGCAGCTGGGAGGGGAATACTGAAGCTTTCTTT

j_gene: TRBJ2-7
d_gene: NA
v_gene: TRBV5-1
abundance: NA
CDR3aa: CASSPRQGLGEQYF
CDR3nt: TGCGCCAGCAGCCCCCGACAAGGCTTGGGCGAGCAGTACTTC

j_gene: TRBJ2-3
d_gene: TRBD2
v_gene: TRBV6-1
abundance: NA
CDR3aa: CASSEPRLAKYF
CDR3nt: TGTGCCAGCAGCGAACCCCGACTAGCTAAGTATTTT

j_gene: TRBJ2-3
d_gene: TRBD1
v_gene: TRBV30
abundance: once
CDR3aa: CAWSLVGQSTDTQYF
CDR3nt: TGTGCCTGGAGTCTGGTGGGACAGAGCACAGATACGCAGTATTTT

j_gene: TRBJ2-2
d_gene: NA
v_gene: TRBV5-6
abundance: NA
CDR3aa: CASSPDTGELFF
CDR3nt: TGTGCCAGCAGCCCGGACACCGGGGAGCTGTTTTTT

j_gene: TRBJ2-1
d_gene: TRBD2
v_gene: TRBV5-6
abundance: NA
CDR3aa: CASSSGLASNEQFF
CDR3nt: TGTGCCAGCAGCTCGGGACTAGCGTCCAATGAGCAGTTCTTC

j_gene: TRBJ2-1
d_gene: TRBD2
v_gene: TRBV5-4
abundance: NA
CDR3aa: CASSTLLAGDYNEQFF
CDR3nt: TGTGCCAGCAGCACCCTACTAGCGGGAGATTACAATGAGCAGTTCTTC

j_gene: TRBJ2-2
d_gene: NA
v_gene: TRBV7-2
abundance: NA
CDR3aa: CASSLGPGNTGELFF
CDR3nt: TGTGCCAGCAGCTTAGGACCAGGCAACACCGGGGAGCTGTTTTTT

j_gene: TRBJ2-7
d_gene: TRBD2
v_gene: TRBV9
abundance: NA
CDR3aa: CASTPGGRLWEQYF
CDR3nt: TGTGCCAGCACCCCGGGGGGGCGGCTCTGGGAGCAGTACTTC

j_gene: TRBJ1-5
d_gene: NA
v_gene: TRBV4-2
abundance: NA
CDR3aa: CASSQVPPGGDYSNQPQHF
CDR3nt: TGTGCCAGCAGCCAAGTCCCCCCCGGGGGGGACTATAGCAATCAGCCCCAGCATTTT

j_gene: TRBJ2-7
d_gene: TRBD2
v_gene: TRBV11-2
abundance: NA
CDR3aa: CASSRTPSGLGGEQYF
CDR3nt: TGTGCCAGCAGCCGGACTCCTAGCGGCCTCGGGGGGGAGCAGTACTTC

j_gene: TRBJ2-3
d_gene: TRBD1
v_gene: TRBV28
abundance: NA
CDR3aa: CASSLRAGGRTDTQYF
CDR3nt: TGTGCCAGCAGTTTAAGGGCAGGGGGCCGCACAGATACGCAGTATTTT

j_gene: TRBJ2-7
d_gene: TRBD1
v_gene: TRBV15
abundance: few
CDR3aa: CATSRGWGQASYEQYF
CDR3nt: TGTGCCACCAGCAGAGGATGGGGACAGGCCTCCTACGAGCAGTACTTC

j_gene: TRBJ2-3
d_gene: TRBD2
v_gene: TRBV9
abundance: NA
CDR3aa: CASSRGTSGSTDTQYF
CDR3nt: TGTGCCAGCAGCCGTGGGACTAGCGGGAGTACAGATACGCAGTATTTT

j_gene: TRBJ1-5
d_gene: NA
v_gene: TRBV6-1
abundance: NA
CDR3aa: CASSEHGALSNQPQHF
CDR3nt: TGTGCCAGCAGTGAACATGGGGCCCTTAGCAATCAGCCCCAGCATTTT

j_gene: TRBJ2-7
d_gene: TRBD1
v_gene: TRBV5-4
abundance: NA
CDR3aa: CASSSMLPGQGPYEQYF
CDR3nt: TGTGCCAGCAGCTCCATGCTACCGGGACAGGGACCCTACGAGCAGTACTTC

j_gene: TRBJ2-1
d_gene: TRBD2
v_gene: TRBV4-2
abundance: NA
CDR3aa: CASSRQDPRLAGGNEQFF
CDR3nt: TGTGCCAGCAGTCGCCAAGATCCCCGGTTAGCGGGAGGCAATGAGCAGTTCTTC

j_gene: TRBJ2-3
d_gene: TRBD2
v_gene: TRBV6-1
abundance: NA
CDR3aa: CASSEAGTSGRSTDTQYF
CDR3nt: TGTGCCAGCAGTGAAGCGGGGACTAGCGGGAGAAGCACAGATACGCAGTATTTT

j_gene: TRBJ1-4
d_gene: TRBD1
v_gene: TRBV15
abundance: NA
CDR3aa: CATSRGGTGEGKLFF
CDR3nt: TGTGCCACCAGCAGAGGGGGGACAGGGGAAGGAAAACTGTTTTTT

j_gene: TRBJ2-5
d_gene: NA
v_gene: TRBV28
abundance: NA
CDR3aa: CASSLRSLWTQYF
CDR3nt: TGTGCCAGCAGTCTACGGTCCCTATGGACCCAGTACTTC

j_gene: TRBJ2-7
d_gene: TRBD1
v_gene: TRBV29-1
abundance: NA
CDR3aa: CSVGQGTGWPETYEQYF
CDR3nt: TGCAGCGTTGGGCAGGGGACAGGGTGGCCCGAAACCTACGAGCAGTACTTC

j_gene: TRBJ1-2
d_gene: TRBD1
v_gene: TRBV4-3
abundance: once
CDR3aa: CASSQEVRQGSGYTF
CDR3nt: TGCGCCAGCAGCCAAGAGGTGAGACAGGGGAGTGGCTACACCTTC

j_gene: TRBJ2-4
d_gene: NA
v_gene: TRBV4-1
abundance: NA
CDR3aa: CASRYTLDLAKNIQYF
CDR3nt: TGCGCCAGCAGATACACCTTAGACTTAGCCAAAAACATTCAGTACTTC

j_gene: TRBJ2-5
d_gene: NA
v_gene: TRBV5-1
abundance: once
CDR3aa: CASSLQVPNQETQYF
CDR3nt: TGCGCCAGCAGCTTACAGGTACCCAATCAAGAGACCCAGTACTTC

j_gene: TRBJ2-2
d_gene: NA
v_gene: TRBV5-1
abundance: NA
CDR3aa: CASSLEGPGELFF
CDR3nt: TGCGCCAGCAGCTTGGAGGGGCCCGGGGAGCTGTTTTTT

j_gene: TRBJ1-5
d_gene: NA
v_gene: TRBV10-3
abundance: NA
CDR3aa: CAISEPGHHSNQPQHF
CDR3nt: TGTGCCATCAGTGAGCCGGGACACCATAGCAATCAGCCCCAGCATTTT

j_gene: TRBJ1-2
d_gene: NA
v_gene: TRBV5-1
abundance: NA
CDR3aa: CASSLAPDGGYTF
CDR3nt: TGCGCCAGCAGCTTGGCCCCAGATGGTGGCTACACCTTC

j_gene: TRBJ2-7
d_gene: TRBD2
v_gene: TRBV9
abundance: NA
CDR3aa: CASTKGREVGYEQYF
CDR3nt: TGTGCCAGCACCAAAGGACGGGAGGTAGGGTACGAGCAGTACTTC

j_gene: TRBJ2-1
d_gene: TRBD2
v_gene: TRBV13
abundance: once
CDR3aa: CASSGGVSSYNEQFF
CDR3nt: TGTGCCAGCAGCGGGGGGGTGAGCTCCTACAATGAGCAGTTCTTC

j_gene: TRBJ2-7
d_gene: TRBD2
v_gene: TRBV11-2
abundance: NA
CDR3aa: CASSTSGRYEQYF
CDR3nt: TGTGCCAGCTCTACTAGCGGGAGATATGAGCAGTACTTC

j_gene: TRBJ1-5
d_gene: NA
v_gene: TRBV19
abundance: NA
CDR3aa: CASSISSYNQPQHF
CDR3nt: TGTGCCAGTAGTATTTCTTCCTACAATCAGCCCCAGCATTTT

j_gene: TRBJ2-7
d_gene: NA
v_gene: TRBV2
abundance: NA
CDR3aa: CASAGAWEQYF
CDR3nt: TGTGCCAGCGCGGGGGCTTGGGAGCAGTACTTC

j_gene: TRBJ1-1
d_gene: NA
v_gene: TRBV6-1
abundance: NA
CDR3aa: CASSESKLTEAFF
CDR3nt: TGTGCCAGCAGTGAATCCAAACTCACTGAAGCTTTCTTT

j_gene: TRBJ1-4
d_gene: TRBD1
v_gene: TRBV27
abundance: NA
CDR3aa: CASGQGAREKLFF
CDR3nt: TGTGCCAGCGGACAGGGGGCACGGGAAAAACTGTTTTTT

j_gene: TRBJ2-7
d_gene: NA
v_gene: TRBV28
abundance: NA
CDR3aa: CASSSTAYEQYF
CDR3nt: TGTGCCAGCAGTTCTACCGCCTACGAGCAGTACTTC

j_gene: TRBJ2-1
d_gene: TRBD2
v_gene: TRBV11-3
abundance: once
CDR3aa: CASSFRAGTDNEQFF
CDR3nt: TGTGCCAGCAGCTTTCGAGCGGGAACTGACAATGAGCAGTTCTTC

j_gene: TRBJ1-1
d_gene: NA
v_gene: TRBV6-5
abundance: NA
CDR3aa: CASSSQQGSEAFF
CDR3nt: TGTGCCAGCAGTTCCCAACAGGGCTCTGAAGCTTTCTTT

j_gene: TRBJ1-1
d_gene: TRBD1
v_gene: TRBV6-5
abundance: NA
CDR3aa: CASSYGTVDEAFF
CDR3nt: TGTGCCAGCAGTTACGGGACAGTCGATGAAGCTTTCTTT

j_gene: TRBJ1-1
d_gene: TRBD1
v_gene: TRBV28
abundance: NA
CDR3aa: CASSRRGQSLSEAFF
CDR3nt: TGTGCCAGCAGTAGGCGGGGACAGTCATTATCGGAAGCTTTCTTT

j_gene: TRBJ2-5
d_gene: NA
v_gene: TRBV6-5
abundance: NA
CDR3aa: CASSEPQEGQETQYF
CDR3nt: TGTGCCAGCAGCGAGCCTCAGGAGGGACAAGAGACCCAGTACTTC

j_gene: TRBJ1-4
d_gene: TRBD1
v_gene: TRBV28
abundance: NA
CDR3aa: CASSLRTGRGPSEKLFF
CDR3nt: TGTGCCAGCAGTTTACGGACAGGAAGGGGGCCTAGTGAAAAACTGTTTTTT

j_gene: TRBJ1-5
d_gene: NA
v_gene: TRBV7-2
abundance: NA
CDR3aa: CASSLGGGGGQPQHF
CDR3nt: TGTGCCAGCAGCTTAGGAGGGGGAGGGGGACAGCCCCAGCATTTT

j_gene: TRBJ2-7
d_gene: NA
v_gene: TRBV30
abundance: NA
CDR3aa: CAWSQAYEQYF
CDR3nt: TGTGCCTGGAGCCAGGCCTACGAGCAGTACTTC

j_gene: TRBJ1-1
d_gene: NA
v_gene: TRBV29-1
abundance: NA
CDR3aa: CSVRVGARTEAFF
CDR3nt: TGCAGCGTTAGGGTGGGGGCGCGGACTGAAGCTTTCTTT

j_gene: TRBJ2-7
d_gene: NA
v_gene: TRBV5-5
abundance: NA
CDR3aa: CASSFAGGSHEQYF
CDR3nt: TGTGCCAGCAGCTTCGCAGGGGGGTCCCACGAGCAGTACTTC